What follows are 8 T cell receptor beta chains derived from one specimen sequenced in a study of cytomegalovirus exposure and HLA in healthy donors. Sequencing was performed with immunoSEQ multiplex PCR; in TCRdb, only in-frame clones are kept and a portion is missing. This sample carries about 340,000 clones, 86% of them seen once, and the ten largest clones take around 0.84%. Source material: PBMCs. The receptors were gathered from a woman aged 18-29 years in good health and CMV-seronegative.

This chain links TRBV6-5 with TRBJ1-4, with a possible D match to TRBD1 (6 bases). This CDR3 is built from 16 residues. The V end lost 4 bases, the J end lost 4 bases, and 16 bases lay between the germline ends. Germline V gene data show CDR1 as MNHEY and CDR2 as SVGAGI. The CDR3 DNA reads TGTGCCAGCAGTTCTCCCCCGGGACACCTTAATGAAAAACTGTTTTTT. This encodes CASSSPPGHLNEKLFF.

The V call is TRBV28, the J call TRBJ1-2, with TRBD1 identical over 8 bases. The CDR3 sequence is 16 residues long. Germline CDR1 MDHEN, CDR2 SYDVKM. The V segment lost 1 base and the J segment 4 bases; nucleotides outside the gene matches: 8. For the CDR3, the DNA is TGTGCCAGCAGTTTATTGTCAGGGGGCCGGGGCTATGGCTACACCTTC. Amino acid sequence: CASSLLSGGRGYGYTF.

J is TRBJ2-5 and V is TRBV5-6, with D uncertain. Germline CDR1 and CDR2: SGHDT and YYEEEE. This CDR3 has 14 residues. Deletions cut 0 bases from V and 0 bases from J, with 6 bases between. The CDR3 nucleotides read TGTGCCAGCAGCTTGGAGAGGTACCAAGAGACCCAGTACTTC. This translates into CASSLERYQETQYF.

The J gene is TRBJ2-2, the V gene TRBV5-1; TRBD2 might be the D (6 bases). Between the trimmed V and J ends, which lost 4 bases and 0 bases, there was a span of 10 bases. This CDR3 has 15 amino acids. Germline loops: CDR1 SGHRS, CDR2 YFSETQ. CDR3 DNA sequence: TGCGCCAGCAGCGGCGGGGACGCGAACACCGGGGAGCTGTTTTTT. Amino acid sequence: CASSGGDANTGELFF. Full variable domain (outside the CDR3, taken from reference TRBV5-1 and TRBJ2-2): KAGVTQTPRYLIKTRGQQVTLSCSPISGHRSVSWYQQTPGQGLQFLFEYFSETQRNKGNFPGRFSGRQFSNSRSEMNVSTLELGDSALYLCASSGGDANTGELFFGEGSRLTVL.

This sequence joins TRBV28 and TRBJ2-7; D unclear. This CDR3 comprises 17 residues. Germline V gives CDR1 MDHEN, CDR2 SYDVKM. Trimming removed 6 bases at V and 4 bases at J, with 25 bases between. CDR3 sequence: CASRKRSVPGGPYEQYF. In DNA form, the CDR3 reads TGTGCCAGCAGAAAAAGGTCGGTGCCAGGTGGGCCATACGAGCAGTACTTC.

The rearrangement links TRBV30 to TRBJ2-5; TRBD2 might be the D (6 bases). V was pared by 2 bases and J by 7 bases, with 11 bases between. Germline assignment: CDR1 GTSNPN and CDR2 SVGIG (reference sequence). CDR3 size: 12 residues. The CDR3 region is CAWSTIGGTQYF. The CDR3 nucleotides are TGTGCCTGGAGTACTATCGGGGGGACCCAGTACTTC.

This chain uses TRBV2 with TRBJ2-2, with D perhaps TRBD1 (6 bases). Germline V gives CDR1 SNHLY, CDR2 FYNNEI. The CDR3 is made up of 13 amino acids. Trimming shortened V by 2 bases and J by 8 bases, and 9 bases separated the two germline ends. The CDR3 DNA sequence: TGTGCCAGCAGTGAAAACAGGGAAGGGGAGCTGTTTTTT. Protein product: CASSENREGELFF.

This clone is a singleton in its sample. The J gene is TRBJ2-3, the V gene TRBV5-1; 9 positions match TRBD1. Germline V gene sequence: CDR1 SGHRS, CDR2 YFSETQ. The junction had 3 bases not matched to a gene; V was cut back by 7 bases and J by 0 bases. The CDR3 consists of 14 residues. The CDR3 loop reads CASGTGLSTDTQYF. CDR3 nucleotides: TGCGCCAGCGGGACAGGGCTCAGCACAGATACGCAGTATTTT.